The present T cell receptor beta chain was sequenced within a study of cytomegalovirus exposure and HLA in healthy donors. Study-wide points: The investigators catalogued 150 to 200 TCR beta chains as cytomegalovirus-associated.

These donors counted as nominally healthy when sampled, but unrecorded immune exposures were likely. Notes on this clone: The antigen remains unidentified.

The CDR3 has 16 amino acids. CDR1 is WNHNN and CDR2 is SYGVQD in the germline V gene (reference sequence). With 6 bases clipped from V and 7 bases from J, the junction kept 8 bases outside the gene matches. In the PCR, 60 Vbeta and 13 Jbeta primers were used. The table came from immunoSEQ multiplex PCR; TCRdb's copy has only in-frame clones and leaves some out. The table has 150,000 to 200,000 clones, around 78% seen once. The gene calls are TRBV10-1 and TRBJ2-1, with TRBD2 identical over 14 bases. The sequenced sample consisted of PBMCs. This receptor was taken from a man aged 35 to 55 in good health and CMV-seronegative. The CDR3 is CASSNPGLAGVNEQFF. DNA of the CDR3: TGCGCCAGCAGCAATCCGGGACTAGCGGGAGTGAATGAGCAGTTCTTC.